This TCR beta chain is drawn from a study of regulatory T cells in long-lasting Graves disease. On the study more broadly: Persistence in Graves' disease denoted antithyroid drug use beyond 5 years alongside positive TSH receptor antibodies.

This clonotype was detected ten times or more. The target antigen is unknown. There are 13 residues in the CDR3. The trim removed 4 bases at V and 0 bases at J, leaving 2 bases unmatched. CDR1 and CDR2 (germline): SQVTM, ANQGSEA. General study points: Authors noted too few samples as a limitation. For persistent Graves' patients, TCR diversity was lower than for newly diagnosed ones. There was favoring of TRBV28, TRBJ1-2 and TRBJ2-5 in persistent disease.

Arm-PCR of CDR3 regions and iRepertoire HTBI primers were used to build TCR beta libraries. MiXCR, applied by TCRdb to the multiplex PCR reads, yields one record per CDR3 protein. This sample yields a few hundred thousand distinct CDR3 sequences, of which 20% to 25% are seen a single time; 7% to 9% belongs to the top ten. Time point in this sample: persistent/refractory GD, antithyroid drugs over 5 years with positive TRAb. PBMCs provided the RNA from which the TCR library was made. The rearrangement links TRBV29-1 to TRBJ2-7; TRBD2 agrees at 8 bases. This clonotype was obtained from a female donor with Graves disease. This specimen was peripheral blood mononuclear cells (PBMCs), taken when the disease was refractory, from a patient treated with antithyroid drugs. This CDR3 is CSVAGGSSYEQYF. The CDR3 DNA follows: TGCAGCGTTGCGGGGGGGAGCTCCTACGAGCAGTACTTC.